This passage covers 2 T cell receptor beta chains from one sample sequenced in a study of control samples from healthy donors and cancer patients. The repertoire was sequenced with immunoSEQ multiplex PCR; TCRdb's copy has only in-frame clones and lacks some. The data contain 120,000 to 150,000 clones, roughly 93% of them singletons. The sequenced sample was blood. These receptors all stem from a man in his late teens or twenties in good health.

The chain uses TRBV7-6 and TRBJ2-7; D might be TRBD2 (5 bases). CDR3 length: 16 residues. The germline gives CDR1 SGHVS, CDR2 FNYEAQ. V dropped 2 bases and J dropped 2 bases, with 16 bases sitting between them. The CDR3 here is CASSLISEVGTYEQYF. In DNA, the CDR3 is TGTGCCAGCAGCTTAATTTCGGAGGTGGGAACCTACGAGCAGTACTTC.

V gene TRBV16 combines with J gene TRBJ1-2, with D maybe TRBD1 (5 bases). From germline, CDR1 is KGHSY and CDR2 FQNENV. V was clipped by 0 bases and J by 3 bases, with 8 bases between them. This CDR3 region has 14 residues. The CDR3 loop reads CASSQSFRDYGYTF. CDR3 sequence (DNA): TGTGCCAGCAGCCAATCTTTCAGGGACTATGGCTACACCTTC.